Described below is a single TCR beta chain sequence and its context. The antigen remains unidentified. Possible read error: a much larger clone is one base away. In a multiplex PCR, 32 V and 13 J primers amplified TCR beta CDR3. Via MiXCR, TCRdb re-called the multiplex PCR reads, giving one row per CDR3 protein. Found here are approximately 6,100 distinct CDR3 sequences, 15% to 20% of them singletons; the top ten hold around 4%. This specimen comes from a study of immune heterogeneity within non-small cell lung tumors. The wider study: Histologically, a handful of tumors were squamous cell carcinomas and over eight were non-squamous carcinomas. The remaining 1 tumor was not otherwise specified. Study-wide points: Within each patient, tumor sites shared identical dominant CDR3 beta clonotypes and also held site-unique high-frequency clones.

For each sample, template was approximately 0.6 ug of bulk tumor genomic DNA. During surgery, several far-apart biopsies were obtained from every primary tumor. With untreated, newly diagnosed non-small cell lung cancer, the patients went on to undergo curative surgery. Sequenced material: lung tumor tissue. This clonotype originated in a man aged 40-49 years with non-small cell lung cancer.

The CDR3 sequence: CASSLRLASNEQFF. In DNA form, the CDR3 reads TGTGCCAGCAGCTTAAGACTAGCGAGCAATGAGCAGTTCTTC. This chain joins TRBV7-3 and TRBJ2-1; 8 nucleotides agree with TRBD2. The CDR3 runs to 14 residues. From germline, CDR1 is SGHTA and CDR2 FQGTGA. Trimming removed 1 base from V and 6 bases from J; junction bases left unmatched: 2.